This T cell receptor beta chain was sequenced in a study of metastatic and nonmetastatic thyroid tumors. Study information: Blood and tumor or nodule tissue repertoires from malignant and benign thyroid patients were compared. Study-wide results and limits: Reports indicated that malignant thyroid tumors showed significantly higher TCR beta diversity than benign nodules did, in blood and tumor.

Per the study methods: Using the CDR3 differences seen across clinicopathological groups, the authors built a distant-metastasis classifier for papillary thyroid cancer, which was meant to discriminate distant-metastatic patients. TCRdb re-called clones from the PCR reads using MiXCR. Here the V and J calls rest on TCRdb's processing, not on the authors' analysis. The sample lists about 35,000 clones, roughly a fifth occurring once. In this sample, this clone turned up a few times. No antigen is known for it. None of the patients had undergone any treatment ahead of thyroid surgery. Sequencing was performed on blood. This TCR was sampled from a female donor with papillary thyroid cancer or a benign thyroid nodule (not recorded which). Some clones in this sample may be carry-over from other donors' samples.

CDR3 sequence reads: CASSSDRGFEFTEAFF. The CDR3 DNA is TGTGCCAGCAGTTCGGACAGGGGGTTTGAGTTCACTGAAGCTTTCTTT. The genes are TRBV6-5 and TRBJ1-1; 10 bases align to TRBD1. This CDR3 spans 16 amino acids. The V gene end was trimmed by 4 bases and the J gene end by 4 bases; junction bases not matched to a gene: 9. The germline V gene encodes CDR1 MNHEY and CDR2 SVGAGI.